This entry is about one T cell receptor (beta chain). At sampling all donors were nominally healthy, likely with unrecorded immune exposures. Use of 60 Vbeta and 13 Jbeta primers characterized the PCR. TCRdb's table, derived via immunoSEQ multiplex PCR, lists solely in-frame clones and lacks some. Of 100,000 to 120,000 clones in the sample, around 87% were seen once. These data are taken from a study of cytomegalovirus exposure and HLA in healthy donors. V shed 7 bases and J shed 13 bases, with 14 bases lying between them. CDR1 and CDR2 from the germline V gene are MNHEY and SVGAGI. The CDR3 loop spans 12 amino acids.

The receptor was isolated from a man aged 35 to 55 in good health and CMV-seronegative. The sequenced sample was PBMCs. The chain links TRBV6-5 to TRBJ1-6; tentative D call: TRBD1 (5 bases). CDR3: CASTNPRGPLHF. DNA of the CDR3: TGTGCCAGCACCAACCCTCGGGGGCCCCTCCACTTT.